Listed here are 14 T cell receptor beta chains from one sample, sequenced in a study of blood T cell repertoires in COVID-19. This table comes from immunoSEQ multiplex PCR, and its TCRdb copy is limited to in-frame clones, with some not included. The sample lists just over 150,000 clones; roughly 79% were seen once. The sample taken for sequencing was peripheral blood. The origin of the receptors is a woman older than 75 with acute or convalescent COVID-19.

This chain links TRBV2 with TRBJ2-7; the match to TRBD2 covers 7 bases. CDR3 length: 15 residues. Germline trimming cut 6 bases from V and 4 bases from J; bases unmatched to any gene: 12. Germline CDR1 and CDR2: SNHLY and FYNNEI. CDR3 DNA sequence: TGTGCCAGCAGCCCCGGGTTCGCGGGAGTATACGAGCAGTACTTC. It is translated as CASSPGFAGVYEQYF.

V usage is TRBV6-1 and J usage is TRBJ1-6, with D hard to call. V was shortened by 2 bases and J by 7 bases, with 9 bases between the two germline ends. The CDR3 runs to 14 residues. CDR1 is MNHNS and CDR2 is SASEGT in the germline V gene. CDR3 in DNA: TGTGCCAGCAGTGAACAGGTTCCGAATTCACCCCTCCACTTT. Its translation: CASSEQVPNSPLHF.

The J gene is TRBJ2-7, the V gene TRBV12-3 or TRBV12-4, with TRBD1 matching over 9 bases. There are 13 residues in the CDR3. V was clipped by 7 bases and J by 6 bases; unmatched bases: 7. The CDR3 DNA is TGTGCCAGCAACCTGGACAGGGGTTTCGAGCAGTACTTC. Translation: CASNLDRGFEQYF.

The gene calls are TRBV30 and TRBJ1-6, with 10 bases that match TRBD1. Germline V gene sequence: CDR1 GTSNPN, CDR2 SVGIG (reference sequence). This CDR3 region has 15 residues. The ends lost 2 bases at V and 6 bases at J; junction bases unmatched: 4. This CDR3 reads CAWSFRDRGNSPLHF. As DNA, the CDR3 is TGTGCCTGGAGTTTCCGGGACAGGGGTAATTCACCCCTCCACTTT.

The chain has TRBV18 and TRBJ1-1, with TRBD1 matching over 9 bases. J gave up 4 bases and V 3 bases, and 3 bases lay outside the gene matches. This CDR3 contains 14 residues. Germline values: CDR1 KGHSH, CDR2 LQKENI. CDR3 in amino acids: CASSPTGGSTEAFF. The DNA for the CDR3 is TGTGCCAGCTCACCGACAGGGGGAAGCACTGAAGCTTTCTTT.

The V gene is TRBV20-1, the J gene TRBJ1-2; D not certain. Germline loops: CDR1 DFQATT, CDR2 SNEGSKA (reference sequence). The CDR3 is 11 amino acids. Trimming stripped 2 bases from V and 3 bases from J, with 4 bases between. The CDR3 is CSARRDYGYTF. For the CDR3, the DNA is TGCAGTGCTAGACGGGACTATGGCTACACCTTC.

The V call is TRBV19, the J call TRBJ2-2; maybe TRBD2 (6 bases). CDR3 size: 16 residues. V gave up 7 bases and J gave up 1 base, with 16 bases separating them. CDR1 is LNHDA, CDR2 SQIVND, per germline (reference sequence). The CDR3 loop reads CASTLLGGRNTGELFF. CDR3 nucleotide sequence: TGTGCCAGTACCCTCTTGGGAGGTAGGAACACCGGGGAGCTGTTTTTT.

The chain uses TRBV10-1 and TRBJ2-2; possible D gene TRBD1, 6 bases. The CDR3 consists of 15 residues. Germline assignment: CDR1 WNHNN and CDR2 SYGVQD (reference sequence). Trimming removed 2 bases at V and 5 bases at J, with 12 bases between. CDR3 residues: CASSEGSGETGELFF. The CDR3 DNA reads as TGCGCCAGCAGTGAGGGATCAGGGGAAACCGGGGAGCTGTTTTTT.

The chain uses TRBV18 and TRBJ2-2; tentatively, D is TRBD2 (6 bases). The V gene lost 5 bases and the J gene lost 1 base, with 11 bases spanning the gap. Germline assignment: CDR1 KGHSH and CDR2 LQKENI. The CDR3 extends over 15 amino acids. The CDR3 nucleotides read TGTGCCAGCTCAGTGACCGGGGGGAACACCGGGGAGCTGTTTTTT. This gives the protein CASSVTGGNTGELFF.

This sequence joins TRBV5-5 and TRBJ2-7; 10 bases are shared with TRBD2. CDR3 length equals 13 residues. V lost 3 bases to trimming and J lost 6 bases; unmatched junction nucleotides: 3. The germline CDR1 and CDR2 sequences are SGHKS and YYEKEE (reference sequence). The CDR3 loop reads CASSSSGSSEQYF. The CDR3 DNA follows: TGTGCCAGCAGCTCTAGCGGGAGCTCCGAGCAGTACTTC. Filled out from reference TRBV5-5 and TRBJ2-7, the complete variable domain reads DAGVTQSPTHLIKTRGQQVTLRCSPISGHKSVSWYQQVLGQGPQFIFQYYEKEERGRGNFPDRFSARQFPNYSSELNVNALLLGDSALYLCASSSSGSSEQYFGPGTRLTVT.

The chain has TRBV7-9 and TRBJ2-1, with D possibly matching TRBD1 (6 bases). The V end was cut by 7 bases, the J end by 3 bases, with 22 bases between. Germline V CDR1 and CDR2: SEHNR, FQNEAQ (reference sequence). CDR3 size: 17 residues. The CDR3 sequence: CASTPLGGQQVYNEQFF. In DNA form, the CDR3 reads TGTGCCAGCACCCCCCTGGGCGGACAGCAGGTCTACAATGAGCAGTTCTTC.

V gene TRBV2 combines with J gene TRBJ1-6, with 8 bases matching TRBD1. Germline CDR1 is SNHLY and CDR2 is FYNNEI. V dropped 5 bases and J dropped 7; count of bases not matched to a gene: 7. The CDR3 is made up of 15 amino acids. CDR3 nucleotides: TGTGCCAGCAGTCCACCAGGGACAGGAAATTCACCCCTCCACTTT. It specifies CASSPPGTGNSPLHF.

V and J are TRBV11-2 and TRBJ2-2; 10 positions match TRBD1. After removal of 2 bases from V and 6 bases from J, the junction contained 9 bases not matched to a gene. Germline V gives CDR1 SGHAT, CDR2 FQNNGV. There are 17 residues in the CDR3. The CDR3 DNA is TGTGCCAGCAGCTTATTAGGGGGACAGGGGATTTCCGGGGAGCTGTTTTTT. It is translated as CASSLLGGQGISGELFF.

The CDR3 coding sequence is TGTGCCAGCAGCTTAGAGCTCGGGAGAAAGTACGAGCAGTACTTC. Encoded protein: CASSLELGRKYEQYF. This chain joins TRBV7-2 and TRBJ2-7, with D possibly being TRBD2 (6 bases). CDR3 length: 15 amino acids. Per the germline V gene, CDR1 is SGHTA and CDR2 is FQGNSA. Trimming shortened V by 1 base and J by 4 bases, and 14 bases separated the two germline ends.